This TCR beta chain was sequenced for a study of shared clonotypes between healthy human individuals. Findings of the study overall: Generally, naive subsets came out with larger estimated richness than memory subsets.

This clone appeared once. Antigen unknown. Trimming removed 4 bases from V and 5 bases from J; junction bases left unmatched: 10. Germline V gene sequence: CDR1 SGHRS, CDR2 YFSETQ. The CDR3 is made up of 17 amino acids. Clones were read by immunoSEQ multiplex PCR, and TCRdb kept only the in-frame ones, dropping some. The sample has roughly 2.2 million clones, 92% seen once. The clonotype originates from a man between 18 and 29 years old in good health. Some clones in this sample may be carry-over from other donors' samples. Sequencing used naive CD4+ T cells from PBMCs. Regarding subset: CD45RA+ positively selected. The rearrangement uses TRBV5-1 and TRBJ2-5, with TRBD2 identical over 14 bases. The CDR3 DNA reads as TGCGCCAGCAGCCGCCGCGGGACTAGCGGGAGAATTGAGACCCAGTACTTC. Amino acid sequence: CASSRRGTSGRIETQYF.